This T cell receptor beta chain was retrieved from a study of T-cell reconstitution after alpha-beta-depleted transplantation in children. Preparing the TCRbeta library involved the use of unique molecular identifiers. TCRdb reanalysed the PCR reads using MiXCR and keeps one entry per CDR3 protein. The table lists 200,000 or so distinct CDR3 sequences, roughly 6.3% of them singletons, with roughly 4.7% in the top ten. Whole-study findings and limits: Day-60 TCRbeta diversity that was high in some patients was derived from surviving recipient T cells and thymic progenitors. Roughly two months post-transplant, alpha-beta T cells reportedly originated from several hundred graft clones that had expanded. Newly produced T cells mostly provided counts and TCRbeta diversity after one year, as hyperexpanded clones declined.

The germline gives CDR1 MNHEY, CDR2 SMNVEV (reference sequence). This CDR3 is built from 15 residues. V was pared by 1 base and J by 0 bases, with 9 bases between. In this sample, this clonotype turned up many times. Its cognate antigen is unknown. The material was PBMCs, obtained before TCRalphabeta/CD19-depleted stem cell transplant. The TCR originated in a girl less than two years old with combined immunodeficiency, due to receive a stem cell transplant. The genes are TRBV27 and TRBJ1-1, with D possibly being TRBD1 (5 bases). The CDR3 DNA follows: TGTGCCAGCAGTTTATGGCCGGGGGTGAACACTGAAGCTTTCTTT. Encoded protein: CASSLWPGVNTEAFF.